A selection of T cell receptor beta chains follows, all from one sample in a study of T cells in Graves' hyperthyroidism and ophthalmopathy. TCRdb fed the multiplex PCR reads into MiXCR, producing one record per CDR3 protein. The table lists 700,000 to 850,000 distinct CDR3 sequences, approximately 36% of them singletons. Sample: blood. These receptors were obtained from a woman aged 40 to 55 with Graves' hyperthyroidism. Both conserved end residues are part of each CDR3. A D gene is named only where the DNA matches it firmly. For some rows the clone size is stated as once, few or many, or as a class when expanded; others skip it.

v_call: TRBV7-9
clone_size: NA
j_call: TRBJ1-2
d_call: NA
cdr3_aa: CAMDRAPFLVYGYTF
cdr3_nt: TGTGCCATGGACAGAGCACCGTTTTTAGTCTATGGCTACACCTTC

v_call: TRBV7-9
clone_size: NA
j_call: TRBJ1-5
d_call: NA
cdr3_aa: CASIRGRTFGNQPQHF
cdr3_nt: TGTGCCAGCATAAGGGGCAGGACATTCGGTAATCAGCCCCAGCATTTT

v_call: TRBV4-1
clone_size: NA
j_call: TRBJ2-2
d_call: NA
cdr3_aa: CASSHPTGNGTGELFF
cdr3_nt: TGCGCCAGCAGCCACCCAACAGGGAACGGCACCGGGGAGCTGTTTTTT

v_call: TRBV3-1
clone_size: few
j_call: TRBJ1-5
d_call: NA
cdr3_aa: CASSPGTVGGPQHF
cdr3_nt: TGTGCCAGCAGCCCTGGGACCGTCGGTGGGCCCCAGCATTTT

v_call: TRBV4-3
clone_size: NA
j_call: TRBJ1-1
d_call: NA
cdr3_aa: CASSSHDKKNTEAFF
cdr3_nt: TGCGCCAGCAGCTCCCACGACAAGAAGAACACTGAAGCTTTCTTT

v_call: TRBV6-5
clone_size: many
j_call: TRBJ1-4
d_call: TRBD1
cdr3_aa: CASSYGTGPLFF
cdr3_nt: TGTGCCAGCAGTTACGGGACAGGTCCGCTGTTTTTT

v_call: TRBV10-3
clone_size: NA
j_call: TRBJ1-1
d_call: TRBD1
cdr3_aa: CAWSAGTGGWDTEAFF
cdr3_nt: TGTGCCTGGAGTGCCGGGACAGGGGGCTGGGACACTGAAGCTTTCTTT

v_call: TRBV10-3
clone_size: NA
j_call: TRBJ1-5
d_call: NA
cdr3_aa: CAISVGGRSNQPQHF
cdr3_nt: TGTGCCATCAGTGTGGGGGGGCGTAGCAATCAGCCCCAGCATTTT

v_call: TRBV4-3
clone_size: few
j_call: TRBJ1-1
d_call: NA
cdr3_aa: CASSQVQQNTEAFF
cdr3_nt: TGCGCCAGCAGCCAAGTACAGCAGAACACTGAAGCTTTCTTT

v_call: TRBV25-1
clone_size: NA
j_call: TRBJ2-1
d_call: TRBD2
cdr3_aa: CASSEAGRRSSGRLEQFF
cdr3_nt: TGTGCCAGCAGTGAAGCGGGTAGGCGGTCTAGCGGGAGGCTTGAGCAGTTCTTC

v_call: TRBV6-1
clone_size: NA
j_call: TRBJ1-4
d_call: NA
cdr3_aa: CASSDVGAANEKLFF
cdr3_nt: TGTGCCAGCAGTGACGTAGGGGCTGCTAATGAAAAACTGTTTTTT

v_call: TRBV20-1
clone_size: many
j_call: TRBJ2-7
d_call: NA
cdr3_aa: CSASPGTGTAYEQYF
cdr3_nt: TGCAGTGCTAGCCCCGGGACGGGGACGGCCTACGAGCAGTACTTC

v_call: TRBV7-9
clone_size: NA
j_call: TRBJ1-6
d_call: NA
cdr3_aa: CASSLRGGNNSPLHF
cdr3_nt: TGTGCCAGCAGCTTACGGGGTGGTAATAATTCACCCCTCCACTTT

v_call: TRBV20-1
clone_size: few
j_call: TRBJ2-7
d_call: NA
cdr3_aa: CSARSASYEQYF
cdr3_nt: TGCAGTGCCCGATCGGCCTCCTACGAGCAGTACTTC

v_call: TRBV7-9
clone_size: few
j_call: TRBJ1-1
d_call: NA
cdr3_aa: CASSLLEGQNTEAFF
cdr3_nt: TGTGCCAGCAGCTTACTTGAAGGACAAAACACTGAAGCTTTCTTT

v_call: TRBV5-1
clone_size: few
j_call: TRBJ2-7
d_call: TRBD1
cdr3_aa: CASSLAEQGGEGNQYF
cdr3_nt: TGCGCCAGCAGCTTGGCTGAACAGGGGGGCGAGGGGAACCAGTACTTC

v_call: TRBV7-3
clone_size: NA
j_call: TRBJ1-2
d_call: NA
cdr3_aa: CAWSVGRSYGYTF
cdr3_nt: TGTGCCTGGAGTGTGGGCAGAAGCTATGGCTACACCTTC

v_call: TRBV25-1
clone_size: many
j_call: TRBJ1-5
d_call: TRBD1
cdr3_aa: CASSAQGAVSQPQHF
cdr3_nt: TGTGCCAGCAGTGCACAGGGGGCGGTGAGTCAGCCCCAGCATTTT

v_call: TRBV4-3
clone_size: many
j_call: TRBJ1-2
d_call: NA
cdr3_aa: CASSQDGFSHGYTF
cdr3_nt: TGCGCCAGCAGCCAAGACGGATTCTCACACGGCTACACCTTC

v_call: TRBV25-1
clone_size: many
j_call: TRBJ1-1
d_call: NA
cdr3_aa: CASSFTGYGEAFF
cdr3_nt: TGTGCCAGCAGTTTCACAGGGTACGGTGAAGCTTTCTTT

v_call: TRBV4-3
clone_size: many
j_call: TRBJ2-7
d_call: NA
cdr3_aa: CASSQDWSDYEQYF
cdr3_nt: TGCGCCAGCAGCCAAGACTGGTCGGACTACGAGCAGTACTTC

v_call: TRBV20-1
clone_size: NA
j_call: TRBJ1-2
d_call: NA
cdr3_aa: CSARDPGNGYTF
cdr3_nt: TGCAGTGCTAGGGACCCTGGGAATGGCTACACCTTC

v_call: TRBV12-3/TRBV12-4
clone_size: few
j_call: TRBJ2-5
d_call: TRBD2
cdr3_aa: CASSPASGGQETQYF
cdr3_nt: TGTGCCAGCAGCCCGGCTAGCGGGGGCCAAGAGACCCAGTACTTC

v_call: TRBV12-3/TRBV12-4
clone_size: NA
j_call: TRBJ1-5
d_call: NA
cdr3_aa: CASSLNQGGNQPQHF
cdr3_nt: TGTGCCAGCAGTTTAAACCAAGGGGGCAATCAGCCCCAGCATTTT

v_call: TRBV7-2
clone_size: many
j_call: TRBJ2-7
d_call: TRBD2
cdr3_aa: CASSLGSGREQYF
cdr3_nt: TGTGCCAGCAGCTTAGGTAGCGGGAGGGAGCAGTACTTC

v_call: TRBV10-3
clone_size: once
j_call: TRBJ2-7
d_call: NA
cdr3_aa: CAVGAYEQYF
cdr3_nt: TGTGCCGTTGGGGCTTACGAGCAGTACTTC

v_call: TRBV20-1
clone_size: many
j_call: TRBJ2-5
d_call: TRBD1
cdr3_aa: CSARDPLEDRQETQYF
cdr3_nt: TGCAGTGCTAGAGATCCATTGGAGGACAGGCAAGAGACCCAGTACTTC

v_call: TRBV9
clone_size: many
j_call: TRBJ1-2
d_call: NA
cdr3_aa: CASSAQSGGYTF
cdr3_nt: TGTGCCAGCAGCGCACAATCCGGAGGCTACACCTTC

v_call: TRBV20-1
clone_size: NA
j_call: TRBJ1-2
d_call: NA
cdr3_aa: CSAPGGAGYGYTF
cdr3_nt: TGCAGTGCTCCGGGGGGGGCAGGCTATGGCTACACCTTC

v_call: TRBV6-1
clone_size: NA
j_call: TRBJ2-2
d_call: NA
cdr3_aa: CASTPGGVVAGELFF
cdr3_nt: TGTGCCAGCACCCCGGGCGGGGTCGTTGCCGGGGAGCTGTTTTTT

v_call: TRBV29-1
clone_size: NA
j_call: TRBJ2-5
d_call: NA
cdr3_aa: CSPGGGSGFRETQYF
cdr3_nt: TGCAGCCCCGGTGGGGGATCGGGGTTCCGAGAGACCCAGTACTTC

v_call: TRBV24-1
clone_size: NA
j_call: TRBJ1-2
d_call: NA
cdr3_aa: CATSDFLDRPYGYTF
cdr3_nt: TGTGCCACCAGTGATTTTCTTGACAGGCCCTATGGCTACACCTTC

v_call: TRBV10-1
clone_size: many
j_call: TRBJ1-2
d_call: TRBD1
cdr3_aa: CASSPPGQGFNGYTF
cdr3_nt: TGCGCCAGCAGTCCTCCGGGACAGGGCTTTAATGGCTACACCTTC

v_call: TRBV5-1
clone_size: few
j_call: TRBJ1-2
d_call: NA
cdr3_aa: CASSLDTVYGYTF
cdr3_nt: TGCGCCAGCAGCTTGGATACGGTGTATGGCTACACCTTC

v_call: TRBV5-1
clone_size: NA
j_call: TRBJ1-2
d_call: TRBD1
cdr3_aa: CASSLKTGGDSYTF
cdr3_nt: TGCGCCAGCAGCTTGAAAACAGGGGGGGACAGCTACACCTTC

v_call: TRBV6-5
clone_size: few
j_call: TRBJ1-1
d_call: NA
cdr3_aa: CASSYSFQGRRTEAFF
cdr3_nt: TGTGCCAGCAGTTACTCGTTCCAGGGGAGAAGAACTGAAGCTTTCTTT

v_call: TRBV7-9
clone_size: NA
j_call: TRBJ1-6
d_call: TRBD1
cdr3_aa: CASSYGTGANSPLHF
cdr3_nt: TGTGCCAGCAGCTATGGGACAGGGGCGAATTCACCCCTCCACTTT

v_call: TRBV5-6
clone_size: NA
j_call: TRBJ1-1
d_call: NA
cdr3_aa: CASSLGGETEAFF
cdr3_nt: TGTGCCAGCAGCTTGGGAGGTGAGACTGAAGCTTTCTTT

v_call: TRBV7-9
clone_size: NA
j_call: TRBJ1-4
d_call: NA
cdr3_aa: CASSFSGVQGKLFF
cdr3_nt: TGTGCCAGCAGCTTTTCAGGGGTTCAAGGAAAACTGTTTTTT

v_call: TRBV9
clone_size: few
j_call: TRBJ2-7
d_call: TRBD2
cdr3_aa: CASSVGGSGAPYEQYF
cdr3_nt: TGTGCCAGCAGCGTAGGTGGTAGCGGGGCCCCCTACGAGCAGTACTTC

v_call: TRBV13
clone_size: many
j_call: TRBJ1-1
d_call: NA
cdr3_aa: CASSRGGSQFF
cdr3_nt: TGTGCCAGCAGCCGAGGGGGTTCTCAGTTCTTT

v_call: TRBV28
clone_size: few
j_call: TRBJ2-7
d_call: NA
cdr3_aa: CASSSGRQDPYEQYF
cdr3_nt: TGTGCCAGCAGTTCAGGTCGACAGGATCCCTACGAGCAGTACTTC

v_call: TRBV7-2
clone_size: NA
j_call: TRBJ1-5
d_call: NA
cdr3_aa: CASSLGTPTKPQHF
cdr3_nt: TGTGCCAGCAGCTTAGGGACACCAACGAAACCCCAGCATTTT

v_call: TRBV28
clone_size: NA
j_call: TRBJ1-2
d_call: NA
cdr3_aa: CASAENYGYTF
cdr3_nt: TGTGCCAGCGCAGAGAACTATGGCTACACCTTC

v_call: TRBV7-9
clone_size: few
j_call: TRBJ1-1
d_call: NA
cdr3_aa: CASSLGGLGDPPEAFF
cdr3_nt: TGTGCCAGCAGCTTAGGGGGTTTGGGGGATCCCCCTGAAGCTTTCTTT

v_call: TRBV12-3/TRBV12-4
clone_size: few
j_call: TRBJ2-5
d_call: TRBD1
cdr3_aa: CASSLNDREETQYF
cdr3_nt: TGTGCCAGCAGTTTGAACGACAGGGAAGAGACCCAGTACTTC

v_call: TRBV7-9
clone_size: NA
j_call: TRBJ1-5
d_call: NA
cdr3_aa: CASSFSDWDQPQHF
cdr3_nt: TGTGCCAGCAGCTTCTCCGACTGGGATCAGCCCCAGCATTTT

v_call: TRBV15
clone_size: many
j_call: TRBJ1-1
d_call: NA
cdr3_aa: CATSRTSDTEAFF
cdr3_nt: TGTGCCACCAGCAGGACCTCCGACACTGAAGCTTTCTTT

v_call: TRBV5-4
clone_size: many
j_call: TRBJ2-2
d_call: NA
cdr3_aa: CASSLTDTGELFF
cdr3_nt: TGTGCCAGCAGCTTGACGGACACCGGGGAGCTGTTTTTT

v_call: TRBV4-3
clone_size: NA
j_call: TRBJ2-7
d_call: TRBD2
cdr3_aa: CASSQGGTSANSYEQYF
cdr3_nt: TGCGCCAGCAGCCAAGGGGGGACTAGCGCGAACTCCTACGAGCAGTACTTC

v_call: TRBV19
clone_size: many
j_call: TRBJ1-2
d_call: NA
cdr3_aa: CASSDSPYGYTF
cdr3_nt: TGTGCCAGTTCGGACAGCCCCTATGGCTACACCTTC

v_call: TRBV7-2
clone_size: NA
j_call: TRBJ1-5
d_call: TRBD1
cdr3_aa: CASSLRDRNQPQHF
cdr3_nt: TGTGCCAGCAGTCTCCGGGACAGAAATCAGCCCCAGCATTTT

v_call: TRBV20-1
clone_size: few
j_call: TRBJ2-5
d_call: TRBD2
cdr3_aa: CSAREVAGKETQYF
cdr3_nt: TGCAGTGCTAGAGAAGTAGCGGGGAAAGAGACCCAGTACTTC